The 10 T cell receptor beta chains in this list originate from one sample, sequenced in a study of blood T cell repertoires in COVID-19. The table came from immunoSEQ multiplex PCR; TCRdb's copy has only in-frame clones and leaves some out. The sample yields about 480,000 clones, 89% seen once. Input material: peripheral blood. The receptors were gathered from a man aged 18 to 29 with COVID-19, enrolled during active disease.

The chain combines TRBV2 with TRBJ2-6; a weak D match, TRBD2 (5 bases). The CDR3 extends over 15 amino acids. The germline V gene encodes CDR1 SNHLY and CDR2 FYNNEI. The germline V and J ends were trimmed by 3 bases and 2 bases, with 8 bases remaining between them. CDR3 protein: CASSEEVAGANVLTF. The DNA for the CDR3 is TGTGCCAGCAGTGAGGAGGTAGCTGGGGCCAACGTCCTGACTTTC.

A single count supports this clone. The rearrangement uses TRBV28 and TRBJ2-3; 7 positions match TRBD2. CDR1 and CDR2 (germline): MDHEN, SYDVKM. The CDR3 has 16 amino acids. Germline trimming cut 5 bases from V and 6 bases from J; bases unmatched to any gene: 14. The CDR3 sequence is CASSTPRGGSVDTQYF. The CDR3 DNA reads TGTGCCAGCAGTACCCCTCGGGGCGGGAGTGTCGATACGCAGTATTTT.

The chain couples TRBV11-2 to TRBJ1-1; D is uncertain. The CDR3 runs 14 residues. The V and J ends lost 1 base and 6 bases respectively, with 12 bases between them. From germline, CDR1 is SGHAT and CDR2 FQNNGV. The chain's CDR3 is CASSLVTGSAEAFF. The CDR3, as DNA: TGTGCCAGCAGCTTAGTCACGGGTTCCGCTGAAGCTTTCTTT.

J is TRBJ1-1 and V is TRBV5-1; 8 bases line up with TRBD1. From germline, CDR1 is SGHRS and CDR2 YFSETQ. The CDR3 is made up of 14 amino acids. V was pared by 2 bases and J by 4 bases, with 4 bases of the junction left unmatched. The CDR3 reads CASSLQGGGTEAFF. CDR3 coding DNA: TGCGCCAGCAGCTTACAGGGGGGCGGCACTGAAGCTTTCTTT.

The CDR3 sequence is CASSETPQGYTEAFF. CDR3 DNA: TGTGCCAGCAGTGAAACCCCACAGGGGTACACTGAAGCTTTCTTT. The chain is built from TRBV25-1 and TRBJ1-1; TRBD1 matches at 7 bases. The CDR3 totals 15 residues. Per the germline V gene, CDR1 is MGHDK and CDR2 is SYGVNS. Unmatched junction bases numbered 6, after V lost 2 bases and J lost 3 bases.

The chain couples TRBV5-4 to TRBJ2-3, with 7 nucleotides matching TRBD1. CDR1 SGHNT and CDR2 YYREEE come from the germline V gene (reference sequence). This CDR3 region has 16 residues. The V gene end was trimmed by 4 bases and the J gene end by 2 bases; junction bases not matched to a gene: 10. CDR3 DNA: TGTGCCAGCAGCCCCCCCGGGACAGAACTCACAGATACGCAGTATTTT. Its translation is CASSPPGTELTDTQYF.

This chain links TRBV30 with TRBJ2-3, with 16 bases lining up with TRBD2. V gave up 5 bases and J gave up 0 bases; unmatched junction bases: 20. This CDR3 comprises 22 residues. Germline V gene data show CDR1 as GTSNPN and CDR2 as SVGIG (reference sequence). The chain's CDR3 is CAWQMPGLAGGIDGRSTDTQYF. CDR3 DNA sequence: TGTGCCTGGCAAATGCCGGGACTAGCGGGAGGGATTGATGGGAGGAGCACAGATACGCAGTATTTT. Together with reference TRBV30 and TRBJ2-3, the CDR3 gives the full variable domain: SQTIHQWPATLVQPVGSPLSLECTVEGTSNPNLYWYRQAAGRGLQLLFYSVGIGQISSEVPQNLSASRPQDRQFILSSKKLLLSDSGFYLCAWQMPGLAGGIDGRSTDTQYFGPGTRLTVL.

The chain uses TRBV10-1 and TRBJ2-3; D gene unclear. The CDR3 consists of 13 residues. The germline gives CDR1 WNHNN, CDR2 SYGVQD (reference sequence). Trimming took 5 bases from V and 2 from J, leaving 8 bases between them. The DNA for the CDR3 is TGCGCCAGCAGTAAGACTGTCACAGATACGCAGTATTTT. It encodes CASSKTVTDTQYF.

This clone was found a few times. V and J are TRBV4-1 and TRBJ2-1, with 11 nucleotides matching TRBD2. The junction had 8 bases not matched to a gene; V was cut back by 6 bases and J by 7 bases. Germline V gene lookup returns CDR1 MGHRA and CDR2 YSYEKL. There are 15 residues in the CDR3. CDR3 nucleotide sequence: TGCGCCAGCAGTCTTACTAGCGGGAGTGGTAATGAGCAGTTCTTC. Translating gives CASSLTSGSGNEQFF.

The table lists this clone with a count of one. Within the sample, other DNA sequences also encode this same CDR3. The chain combines TRBV27 with TRBJ2-7, with 10 bases aligning to TRBD2. Trimming took 2 bases from V and 4 from J; bases not matched to a gene: 5. The CDR3 has 15 amino acids. Germline CDR1 and CDR2: MNHEY and SMNVEV (reference sequence). As DNA, the CDR3 is TGTGCCAGCAGTTTAGGTCTAGCGGGAGTGTACGAGCAGTACTTC. Protein product: CASSLGLAGVYEQYF.